Each of the 18 T cell receptor beta chains below was sequenced from the same sample in a study of blood T cell repertoires in COVID-19. Assay: immunoSEQ multiplex PCR; the TCRdb copy retains only in-frame clones and omits some. The data hold roughly 160,000 clones, with 65% to 80% observed a single time. Sequencing input: PBMCs or T cells enriched from blood (not recorded which). The receptors were sampled from a woman in her 70s in a cohort exposed to, infected with or recovered from COVID-19 (not recorded which).

The chain recombines TRBV4-1 with TRBJ2-7; D possibly corresponds to TRBD2 (6 bases). This CDR3 comprises 17 residues. Germline V CDR1 and CDR2: MGHRA, YSYEKL. The V end lost 0 bases, the J end lost 3 bases, and 18 bases lay between the germline ends. CDR3 DNA sequence: TGCGCCAGCAGCCAAGATAAGACTAGTAGTGTGATCTACGAGCAGTACTTC. Its protein product is CASSQDKTSSVIYEQYF.

The rearrangement joins TRBV12-3 or TRBV12-4 to TRBJ2-7; maybe TRBD1 (5 bases). This CDR3 region has 11 residues. V lost 1 base to trimming and J lost 10 bases, with 8 bases between them. In DNA form, the CDR3 reads TGTGCCAGCAGTTTAGGGACAAGTCAGTACTTC. Amino acid sequence: CASSLGTSQYF.

V gene TRBV10-3 combines with J gene TRBJ1-4; the D gene is possibly TRBD1 (5 bases). Looked up from germline, CDR1 is ENHRY and CDR2 is SYGVKD. The CDR3 is 13 amino acids. Trimming cost V 6 bases and J 8 bases, with 13 bases left between them. The CDR3 sequence: CAIRGLNGEKLFF. DNA of the CDR3: TGTGCCATCAGGGGACTCAACGGAGAAAAACTGTTTTTT.

V and J are TRBV12-3 or TRBV12-4 and TRBJ1-1; TRBD1 might be the D (6 bases). V lost 6 bases to trimming and J lost 7 bases, with 15 bases between them. CDR3 size: 13 residues. The CDR3 DNA reads TGTGCCAGCAGCACGGACAGTACAATTGAAGCTTTCTTT. Amino acid sequence: CASSTDSTIEAFF.

The rearrangement joins TRBV5-1 to TRBJ2-1; 12 bases line up with TRBD2. Germline-derived CDR1 and CDR2 are SGHRS and YFSETQ. V dropped 4 bases and J dropped 2; count of bases not matched to a gene: 7. This CDR3 is 17 amino acids long. The CDR3: CASSLGLAGSAYNEQFF. For the CDR3, the DNA is TGCGCCAGCAGCCTAGGACTAGCGGGGAGTGCCTACAATGAGCAGTTCTTC.

The V and J genes are TRBV28 and TRBJ1-5; 9 bases are shared with TRBD1. Germline trimming cut 6 bases from V and 6 bases from J; bases unmatched to any gene: 6. The CDR3 sequence is 14 residues long. CDR1 is MDHEN, CDR2 SYDVKM, per germline. The CDR3 sequence: CASSLQTGGQPQHF. The CDR3 bases are TGTGCCAGCAGCCTACAGACAGGGGGTCAGCCCCAGCATTTT. Combining the CDR3 with reference TRBV28 and TRBJ1-5 gives the whole variable domain DVKVTQSSRYLVKRTGEKVFLECVQDMDHENMFWYRQDPGLGLRLIYFSYDVKMKEKGDIPEGYSVSREKKERFSLILESASTNQTSMYLCASSLQTGGQPQHFGDGTRLSIL.

CDR3 protein: CASSRSRANQPQHF. CDR3 bases: TGTGCCAGCAGTCGCAGCAGGGCCAATCAGCCCCAGCATTTT. The chain joins TRBV6-5 to TRBJ1-5, with D tentatively TRBD1 (5 bases). This CDR3 is 14 amino acids long. V lost 5 bases and J 3 bases, leaving 11 bases between the germline ends. Germline CDR1 reads MNHEY; CDR2 reads SVGAGI.

This clone was picked up a small number of times. CDR3 loop: CASSETRGQSLGTEAFF. The CDR3 nucleotides read TGTGCCAGCAGTGAAACACGGGGACAGAGCCTAGGAACTGAAGCTTTCTTT. The chain uses TRBV6-4 and TRBJ1-1; 7 bases are a match to TRBD1. Germline V gene sequence: CDR1 MRHNA, CDR2 SNTAGT. With 3 bases clipped from V and 5 bases from J, the junction kept 15 bases outside the gene matches. CDR3 length: 17 residues.

CDR3 in amino acids: CASSLRRGVGNTIYF. CDR3 DNA sequence: TGTGCCAGCAGCTTACGTCGGGGGGTCGGAAACACCATATATTTT. This chain joins TRBV13 and TRBJ1-3, with D possibly being TRBD1 (5 bases). The CDR3 runs to 15 residues. V dropped 2 bases and J dropped 4 bases, with 12 bases sitting between them. CDR1 and CDR2 (germline): PRHDT, FYEKMQ (reference sequence).

The V gene is TRBV7-9, the J gene TRBJ2-2; D gene unclear. V was shortened by 8 bases and J by 5 bases, with 15 bases between the two germline ends. CDR1 is SEHNR, CDR2 FQNEAQ, per germline (reference sequence). CDR3 length equals 14 residues. The CDR3 is CASLRSDGTGELFF. The DNA of the CDR3 is TGTGCCAGCCTTCGCAGCGACGGGACCGGGGAGCTGTTTTTT.

The CDR3, as DNA: TGTGCCAGCTCCAAGACAAGCCGCTCCTACGAGCAGTACTTC. Its translation is CASSKTSRSYEQYF. The chain recombines TRBV6-6 with TRBJ2-7, with no clear D. CDR1 MNHNY and CDR2 SVGAGI come from the germline V gene (reference sequence). The CDR3 extends over 14 amino acids. The V end was cut by 8 bases, the J end by 0 bases, with 14 bases between.

The rearrangement uses TRBV18 and TRBJ2-3; tentatively, D is TRBD1 (6 bases). The CDR3 spans 13 residues. The germline V gene encodes CDR1 KGHSH and CDR2 LQKENI. Trimming pared 6 bases from V and 4 bases from J, leaving 11 bases between. The CDR3 loop is CASSEGGSDTQYF. The CDR3 region has the DNA TGTGCCAGCTCGGAAGGGGGTTCAGATACGCAGTATTTT.

This chain uses TRBV5-1 with TRBJ2-7, with TRBD2 as a possible D gene (6 bases). CDR1 is SGHRS and CDR2 is YFSETQ in the germline V gene. V was clipped by 0 bases and J by 3 bases, with 13 bases between them. The CDR3 totals 15 residues. Here the CDR3 DNA reads TGCGCCAGCAGCTTGGGGACTACCGCGAGCTACGAGCAGTACTTC. It encodes CASSLGTTASYEQYF. The whole variable domain, filled in from reference TRBV5-1 and TRBJ2-7, reads KAGVTQTPRYLIKTRGQQVTLSCSPISGHRSVSWYQQTPGQGLQFLFEYFSETQRNKGNFPGRFSGRQFSNSRSEMNVSTLELGDSALYLCASSLGTTASYEQYFGPGTRLTVT.

This chain connects TRBV12-2 to TRBJ2-5; TRBD2, the D gene given by the table, was not confirmed from the DNA. TRBV12-2 is described as a pseudogene. The CDR3 sequence is 18 residues long. The CDR3 spells CASRLGGLAGGPIETQYF. The CDR3 region has the DNA TGTGCAAGTCGCTTAGGGGGACTAGCGGGAGGGCCGATAGAGACCCAGTACTTC.

This clone is a singleton in its sample. The rearrangement uses TRBV4-1 and TRBJ2-5; 13 bases match TRBD2. Per germline, CDR1 MGHRA and CDR2 YSYEKL. The V gene end was trimmed by 0 bases and the J gene end by 5 bases; junction bases not matched to a gene: 12. The CDR3 totals 19 residues. The CDR3 here is CASSQDPATSGRARETQYF. Here the CDR3 DNA reads TGCGCCAGCAGCCAAGATCCGGCAACTAGCGGGAGGGCCCGTGAGACCCAGTACTTC.

The rearrangement links TRBV5-4 to TRBJ2-1, with TRBD1 identical over 8 bases. With 4 bases clipped from V and 5 bases from J, the junction kept 8 bases outside the gene matches. Germline values: CDR1 SGHNT, CDR2 YYREEE (reference sequence). The CDR3 is 15 amino acids. CDR3 region: CASSRTGGVDNEQFF. The CDR3 DNA follows: TGTGCCAGCAGCAGAACAGGGGGTGTCGACAATGAGCAGTTCTTC.

This sequence joins TRBV10-3 and TRBJ1-6; 9 bases are shared with TRBD1. The CDR3 has 15 residues. From germline, CDR1 is ENHRY and CDR2 SYGVKD. J gave up 7 bases and V 6 bases, and 7 bases lay outside the gene matches. This chain's CDR3 is CAISPGQGYNSPLHF. The CDR3 DNA sequence: TGTGCCATCAGCCCGGGACAGGGTTACAATTCACCCCTCCACTTT.

This clone was seen a handful of times. The chain joins TRBV24-1 to TRBJ2-2, with TRBD1 matching 9 bases. The J segment lost 1 base and the V segment lost 5 bases, leaving 10 bases of the junction unmatched. The germline gives CDR1 KGHDR, CDR2 SFDVKD. This CDR3 spans 18 amino acids. CDR3: CATSGARGTGMNTGELFF. DNA of the CDR3: TGTGCCACCAGTGGAGCGAGAGGGACAGGGATGAACACCGGGGAGCTGTTTTTT.